This T cell receptor (beta chain) emerged from a study of CD8 T cells in Susac syndrome. This clonotype came up once. Random hexamers primed reverse transcription of about 0.45 to 1 ug RNA. Via MiXCR, TCRdb re-called the immunoSEQ multiplex PCR reads, giving one row per CDR3 protein. The data show under 200,000 distinct CDR3 sequences, 95% seen once. Healthy donors served as age- and sex-matched controls. The CDR3 sequence is 16 residues long. Trimming left V 1 base short and J 7 bases short, with 17 bases between. The V gene's germline CDR1 is LNHDA and CDR2 SQIVND (reference sequence). Input material: CD4+ T cells from PBMCs. The receptor comes from a human donor in good health. The V and J genes are TRBV19 and TRBJ2-4; D gene ambiguous. The CDR3 DNA reads as TGTGCCAGTAGTATAGGGTACGCCTGGACCTCGAACATTCAGTACTTC. This sequence encodes CASSIGYAWTSNIQYF.